These 25 T cell receptor beta chains originate from one sample sequenced in a study of blood T cell repertoires in COVID-19. The assay was immunoSEQ multiplex PCR, and TCRdb's table has in-frame clones only and misses some. The sample has under 200,000 clones, about 86% seen once. Sample: peripheral blood. The origin of the receptors is a man between 45 and 60 years old with active or convalescent COVID-19.

This chain connects TRBV19 to TRBJ1-5; D may be TRBD1 (6 bases). This CDR3 is 14 amino acids long. Germline CDR1 and CDR2: LNHDA and SQIVND (reference sequence). Trimming removed 3 bases from V and 4 bases from J, with 10 bases in between. CDR3 protein: CASSMGAGNQPQHF. The CDR3 nucleotides are TGTGCCAGTAGTATGGGGGCCGGAAATCAGCCCCAGCATTTT.

V and J are TRBV7-2 and TRBJ2-1; 7 nucleotides match TRBD2. V dropped 4 bases and J dropped 6; count of bases not matched to a gene: 12. This CDR3 comprises 16 residues. Germline CDR1 and CDR2: SGHTA and FQGNSA. This CDR3 is CASSSTAGTPSNEQFF. CDR3 DNA sequence: TGTGCCAGCAGCTCAACAGCGGGGACCCCATCCAATGAGCAGTTCTTC.

This clone was recorded a few times. This chain uses TRBV19 with TRBJ1-4; TRBD1 aligns across 7 bases. This CDR3 comprises 15 residues. CDR1 LNHDA and CDR2 SQIVND come from the germline V gene (reference sequence). V was pared by 3 bases and J by 5 bases, with 6 bases of the junction left unmatched. CDR3 sequence reads: CASSIEGQRNEKLFF. In DNA, the CDR3 is TGTGCCAGTAGTATTGAGGGACAGAGGAATGAAAAACTGTTTTTT.

This clone was counted a single time. The CDR3 loop is CASSLRPGRGTQYF. The DNA for the CDR3 is TGTGCCAGCAGCTTACGCCCGGGGCGGGGGACCCAGTACTTC. The rearrangement joins TRBV11-3 to TRBJ2-5, with a weak D call TRBD2 (6 bases). Trimming took 2 bases from V and 7 from J, leaving 14 bases between them. Germline values: CDR1 SGHNT, CDR2 YENEEA. The CDR3 contains 14 residues. Based on the CDR3 plus reference TRBV11-3 and TRBJ2-5, the full variable domain is EAGVVQSPRYKIIEKKQPVAFWCNPISGHNTLYWYLQNLGQGPELLIRYENEEAVDDSQLPKDRFSAERLKGVDSTLKIQPAELGDSAVYLCASSLRPGRGTQYFGPGTRLLVL.

The J gene is TRBJ1-4, the V gene TRBV25-1; possibly TRBD1 for D (5 bases). This CDR3 spans 16 amino acids. V was pared by 0 bases and J by 7 bases, with 15 bases between. Germline values: CDR1 MGHDK, CDR2 SYGVNS. The CDR3 loop reads CASSEYNGGTAEKLFF. The CDR3, as DNA: TGTGCCAGCAGTGAATATAATGGCGGGACGGCTGAAAAACTGTTTTTT.

CDR3 nucleotides: TGCGCCAGCAGCCCCCTGGACTACTCGGTTATCAATGAGCAGTTCTTC. It encodes CASSPLDYSVINEQFF. The chain couples TRBV5-1 to TRBJ2-1; maybe TRBD2 (6 bases). V lost 4 bases and J lost 6, with 20 bases in between. Germline values: CDR1 SGHRS, CDR2 YFSETQ. The CDR3 length is 16 residues.

Details on this clone: The same CDR3 also results from other DNA sequences found in this sample. This chain links TRBV3-1 (or the pseudogene TRBV3-2) with TRBJ2-7, with 10 positions matching TRBD2. This CDR3 has 14 amino acids. V lost 1 base, J lost 4 bases, and 1 base stayed unmatched. Germline assignment: CDR1 LGHDT and CDR2 YNNKEL (reference sequence). CDR3 region: CASSQAGLAYEQYF. For the CDR3, the DNA is TGTGCCAGCAGCCAAGCGGGACTAGCGTACGAGCAGTACTTC.

The CDR3 bases are TGTGCCAGCAGTTTAAGACTAGCGGAGGGATACAATGAGCAGTTCTTC. This gives the protein CASSLRLAEGYNEQFF. The chain links TRBV27 to TRBJ2-1, with 9 bases fitting TRBD2. CDR3 length: 16 residues. CDR1 is MNHEY, CDR2 SMNVEV, per germline (reference sequence). Trimming at V came to 2 bases and at J to 4 bases, leaving 6 bases not matched to a gene.

The chain links TRBV5-1 to TRBJ2-7; possible D gene TRBD2, 5 bases. Trimming stripped 2 bases from V and 3 bases from J, with 12 bases between. There are 14 residues in the CDR3. The germline CDR1 and CDR2 sequences are SGHRS and YFSETQ. CDR3 protein: CASSFNGEGYEQYF. The CDR3, as DNA: TGCGCCAGCAGCTTTAACGGGGAAGGCTACGAGCAGTACTTC.

The CDR3 nucleotides are TGCGCCAGCAGCCAAGAAGGACGGGACAGCTACACCTTC. Translating gives CASSQEGRDSYTF. The chain combines TRBV4-1 with TRBJ1-2; tentatively, D is TRBD1 (6 bases). Germline lookup yields CDR1 MGHRA and CDR2 YSYEKL. The CDR3 length is 13 residues. V was clipped by 0 bases and J by 9 bases, with 11 bases between them.

The V call is TRBV19, the J call TRBJ2-3, with a possible D match to TRBD2 (5 bases). The CDR3 runs 16 residues. Germline loops: CDR1 LNHDA, CDR2 SQIVND (reference sequence). Between the trimmed V and J ends, which lost 4 bases and 0 bases, there was a span of 14 bases. CDR3 DNA sequence: TGTGCCAGTAGTAGCCGGGGTACTCCTAGCACAGATACGCAGTATTTT. The encoded protein is CASSSRGTPSTDTQYF.

The chain carries TRBV24-1 and TRBJ1-5; TRBD1 aligns across 8 bases. J gave up 3 bases and V 3 bases, and 6 bases lay outside the gene matches. CDR3 length: 16 amino acids. Germline V gene sequence: CDR1 KGHDR, CDR2 SFDVKD. DNA for the CDR3: TGTGCCACCAGTGATGGGACAGGACCACTCAATCAGCCCCAGCATTTT. Translation: CATSDGTGPLNQPQHF.

V and J are TRBV24-1 and TRBJ1-2, with 8 nucleotides matching TRBD1. V dropped 4 bases and J dropped 4; count of bases not matched to a gene: 7. The germline V gene has CDR1 KGHDR and CDR2 SFDVKD. This CDR3 has 15 amino acids. The CDR3 sequence is CATSEPGQETYGYTF. The CDR3 bases are TGTGCCACCAGTGAGCCGGGACAGGAAACCTATGGCTACACCTTC.

V usage is TRBV7-2 and J usage is TRBJ2-3, with 12 nucleotides matching TRBD2. The V gene end was trimmed by 2 bases and the J gene end by 3 bases; junction bases not matched to a gene: 3. Germline V gene data show CDR1 as SGHTA and CDR2 as FQGNSA. The CDR3 is made up of 16 amino acids. The CDR3 loop is CASSLLAGGLTDTQYF. The DNA of the CDR3 is TGTGCCAGCAGCTTACTAGCGGGAGGGTTGACAGATACGCAGTATTTT. Variable domain in full (rest from reference TRBV7-2 and TRBJ2-3): GAGVSQSPSNKVTEKGKDVELRCDPISGHTALYWYRQSLGQGLEFLIYFQGNSAPDKSGLPSDRFSAERTGGSVSTLTIQRTQQEDSAVYLCASSLLAGGLTDTQYFGPGTRLTVL.

Only one count was recorded for this clone. The V gene is TRBV21-1, the J gene TRBJ2-3; the table's D call of TRBD2 was not tested on the DNA. TRBV21-1 is designated a pseudogene. The CDR3 has 16 residues. This CDR3 reads CASSKALCYAHATQYF. The CDR3 DNA follows: TGTGCCAGCAGCAAAGCGCTTTGCTACGCCCACGCAACGCAGTATTTT.

The rearrangement joins TRBV6-5 to TRBJ1-1; tentative D call: TRBD1 (6 bases). CDR1 and CDR2 (germline): MNHEY, SVGAGI. The V and J ends lost 4 bases and 1 base respectively, with 10 bases between them. This CDR3 spans 14 amino acids. The chain's CDR3 is CASSSGAGNTEAFF. In DNA, the CDR3 is TGTGCCAGCAGTTCAGGGGCTGGGAACACTGAAGCTTTCTTT.

The chain has TRBV19 and TRBJ1-4, with D hard to call. Trimming removed 6 bases from V and 3 bases from J, with 14 bases in between. Germline CDR1 reads LNHDA; CDR2 reads SQIVND (reference sequence). The CDR3 is 15 amino acids. Written as DNA, the CDR3 is TGTGCCAGTAGCCCCTCCGGGATCCCTAATGAAAAACTGTTTTTT. It translates to CASSPSGIPNEKLFF.

This chain connects TRBV5-5 to TRBJ2-7, with 7 bases aligning to TRBD2. The CDR3 contains 17 residues. In germline, CDR1 is SGHKS, CDR2 YYEKEE (reference sequence). J was trimmed by 2 bases and V by 1 base; bases with no gene match: 12. This CDR3 reads CASSLSIAGTMTYEQYF. The CDR3 DNA is TGTGCCAGCAGCTTGTCGATCGCCGGGACTATGACCTACGAGCAGTACTTC.

The chain employs TRBV5-4 and TRBJ2-6; 7 bases line up with TRBD1. V lost 2 bases to trimming and J lost 0 bases; unmatched junction nucleotides: 14. Germline assignment: CDR1 SGHNT and CDR2 YYREEE (reference sequence). This CDR3 is 20 amino acids long. The chain's CDR3 is CASSFQRQGVLNSGANVLTF. Written as DNA, the CDR3 is TGTGCCAGCAGCTTTCAAAGACAGGGCGTCCTGAACTCTGGGGCCAACGTCCTGACTTTC.

The chain is built from TRBV7-3 and TRBJ2-2; D ambiguous. CDR3 length equals 14 residues. V lost 1 base and J lost 7, with 10 bases in between. Germline values: CDR1 SGHTA, CDR2 FQGTGA. CDR3: CASSLIASGGELFF. The CDR3 DNA reads as TGTGCCAGCAGCTTAATTGCATCGGGCGGGGAGCTGTTTTTT.

The chain employs TRBV6-5 and TRBJ2-7, with TRBD1 matching over 7 bases. The V gene end was trimmed by 6 bases and the J gene end by 0 bases; junction bases not matched to a gene: 2. The CDR3 is made up of 13 amino acids. Germline V gene data show CDR1 as MNHEY and CDR2 as SVGAGI. CDR3 loop: CASSDRDSYEQYF. The CDR3 DNA reads as TGTGCCAGCAGCGACAGGGACTCCTACGAGCAGTACTTC.

The rearrangement joins TRBV2 to TRBJ1-3; 8 nucleotides align to TRBD1. Trimming took 1 base from V and 5 from J; bases not matched to a gene: 7. CDR3 length: 16 amino acids. Germline lookup yields CDR1 SNHLY and CDR2 FYNNEI. As DNA, the CDR3 is TGTGCCAGCAGTGAAGGGGGCAGGGGGCGGCGAAACACCATATATTTT. Translated, it gives CASSEGGRGRRNTIYF. The full variable domain, completed using reference TRBV2 and TRBJ1-3, is EPEVTQTPSHQVTQMGQEVILRCVPISNHLYFYWYRQILGQKVEFLVSFYNNEISEKSEIFDDQFSVERPDGSNFTLKIRSTKLEDSAMYFCASSEGGRGRRNTIYFGEGSWLTVV.

This clone was observed a single time. J is TRBJ1-2 and V is TRBV4-2, with D possibly matching TRBD1 (5 bases). This CDR3 is built from 15 residues. Trimming took off 1 base at V and 3 bases at J, with 12 bases between the two ends. CDR1 is LGHNA and CDR2 is YNFKEQ in the germline V gene. CDR3 protein: CASSQGAGIDYGYTF. CDR3 bases: TGTGCCAGCAGCCAAGGTGCAGGGATCGACTATGGCTACACCTTC.

This clone was found a few times. The J gene is TRBJ1-5, the V gene TRBV2; D perhaps matches TRBD1 (6 bases). This CDR3 region has 15 residues. Trimming shortened V by 8 bases and J by 0 bases, and 14 bases separated the two germline ends. Germline CDR1 and CDR2: SNHLY and FYNNEI. CDR3: CASARTEYSNQPQHF. DNA of the CDR3: TGTGCCAGCGCCCGGACAGAGTATAGCAATCAGCCCCAGCATTTT.

DNA for the CDR3: TGTGCCAGCAGTGTGACAGCTATCTTTTCCCCGAGCTCTGGAAACACCATATATTTT. Translated: CASSVTAIFSPSSGNTIYF. V and J are TRBV2 and TRBJ1-3; possibly TRBD1 for D (5 bases). V dropped 4 bases and J dropped 0 bases, with 22 bases sitting between them. The CDR3 sequence is 19 residues long. The germline gives CDR1 SNHLY, CDR2 FYNNEI.